The subject of this entry is one T cell receptor beta chain. The target antigen is unknown. Recipients received nonmyeloablative bone marrow transplants from related graft donors, with transient mixed chimerism. This record comes from a study of Tregs in tolerant kidney transplant recipients. The CDR3 has 18 amino acids. The V end lost 1 base, the J end lost 2 bases, and 18 bases lay between the germline ends. Per germline, CDR1 SGHAT and CDR2 FQNNGV. Assay: immunoSEQ multiplex PCR; the TCRdb copy retains only in-frame clones and omits some. The data contain roughly 54,000 clones, roughly nine tenths of them seen just once; the ten biggest clones take up 15%. General study points: No direct test of biological reproducibility was done here. Findings come from small patient numbers and require larger validation. Tregs expanded with activated donor B cells seemed most donor-specific. In tolerant patients, donor-specific Tregs outgrew total Tregs, suggesting antigen-driven expansion.

The sequences come from CD8+ T cells from blood (PBMCs), collected 12 months after the transplant. The sequence was obtained from a human patient who received a combined kidney and bone marrow transplant. Part of the T cell pool may stem from the graft donor. V is TRBV11-2 and J is TRBJ1-5, with a possible D match to TRBD1 (6 bases). The CDR3, as DNA: TGTGCCAGCAGCTTAGCCCCAACAGGGCCCTGGGGCAATCAGCCCCAGCATTTT. Translation: CASSLAPTGPWGNQPQHF. Variable domain in full (rest from reference TRBV11-2 and TRBJ1-5): EAGVAQSPRYKIIEKRQSVAFWCNPISGHATLYWYQQILGQGPKLLIQFQNNGVVDDSQLPKDRFSAERLKGVDSTLKIQPAKLEDSAVYLCASSLAPTGPWGNQPQHFGDGTRLSIL.